This paragraph covers one TCR beta chain sequence. Antigen specificity is unknown. The data originate from a study of T cells in localized non-small cell lung cancer. General observations from the study: A median of 57 clones ranked among the top 100 in tumor appeared in adjacent lung. Uninvolved adjacent lung had the highest recorded T cell clonality, with tumor below it. With higher T cell density in blood came longer overall survival.

Profiled with immunoSEQ multiplex PCR; TCRdb holds only in-frame clones, not every one. The sample includes about 74,000 clones, approximately 84% of them seen just once. The V gene lost 4 bases and the J gene lost 0 bases, with 15 bases spanning the gap. In germline, CDR1 is MDHEN, CDR2 SYDVKM. The CDR3 spans 16 residues. The input for sequencing was peripheral blood, taken before any cancer treatment. The chain joins TRBV28 to TRBJ1-2; D is perhaps TRBD1 (5 bases). The sequence was obtained from a female donor older than 55 with stage I lung adenocarcinoma. CDR3 nucleotide sequence: TGTGCCAGCAGTTCACAGGCGGCACCAGCTAACTATGGCTACACCTTC. Its translation: CASSSQAAPANYGYTF.